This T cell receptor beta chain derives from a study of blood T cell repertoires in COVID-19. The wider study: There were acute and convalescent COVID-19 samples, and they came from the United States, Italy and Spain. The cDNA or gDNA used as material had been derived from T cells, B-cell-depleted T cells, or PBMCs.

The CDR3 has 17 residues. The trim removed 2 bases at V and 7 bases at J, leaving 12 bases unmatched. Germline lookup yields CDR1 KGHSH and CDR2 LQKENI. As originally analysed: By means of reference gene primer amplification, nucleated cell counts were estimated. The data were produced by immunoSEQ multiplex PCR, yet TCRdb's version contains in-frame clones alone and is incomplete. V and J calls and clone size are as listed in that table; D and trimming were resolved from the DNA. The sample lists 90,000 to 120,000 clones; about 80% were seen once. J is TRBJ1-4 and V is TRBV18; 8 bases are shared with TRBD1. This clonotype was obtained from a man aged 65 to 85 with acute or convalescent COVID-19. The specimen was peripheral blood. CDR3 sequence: CASSPISDRGRGEKLFF. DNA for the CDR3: TGTGCCAGCTCACCAATCTCCGACAGGGGCCGGGGTGAAAAACTGTTTTTT.